What follows are 18 T cell receptor beta chains derived from one specimen sequenced in a study of early T cells in non-severe SARS-CoV-2 infection. TCRdb recomputed calls from the 5' RACE reads with MiXCR, one row per CDR3 protein. The repertoire holds about 110,000 distinct CDR3 sequences, around 10% seen once, with 7.6% in the top ten. What was sequenced was whole blood. The source of these receptors is an adult who was a healthcare worker with PCR-confirmed SARS-CoV-2 infection or an uninfected control (not recorded which).

This clonotype was counted many times. V is TRBV6-5 and J is TRBJ1-1; TRBD1 matches 8 bases. The CDR3 totals 16 residues. Germline V lookup: CDR1 MNHEY, CDR2 SVGAGI. The ends lost 4 bases at V and 1 base at J; junction bases unmatched: 8. The CDR3 region is CASSSRTGTGNTEAFF. CDR3 coding DNA: TGTGCCAGCAGTTCCCGAACCGGGACAGGGAACACTGAAGCTTTCTTT.

The chain combines TRBV6-5 with TRBJ2-7; possibly TRBD1 for D (6 bases). The V end lost 6 bases, the J end lost 2 bases, and 17 bases lay between the germline ends. The CDR3 loop spans 15 amino acids. Germline V lookup: CDR1 MNHEY, CDR2 SVGAGI. CDR3 DNA sequence: TGTGCCAGCAGATTTGGGACATCCCCGGCCTACGAGCAGTACTTC. Protein: CASRFGTSPAYEQYF.

This clonotype was seen many times. The J gene is TRBJ2-6, the V gene TRBV6-5; TRBD2 agrees at 10 bases. The CDR3 covers 18 residues. Germline CDR1 is MNHEY and CDR2 is SVGAGI. V was clipped by 4 bases and J by 0 bases; unmatched bases: 6. The CDR3 here is CASSSLAGAPSGANVLTF. The CDR3 DNA follows: TGTGCCAGCAGTTCTCTAGCGGGAGCCCCCTCTGGGGCCAACGTCCTGACTTTC.

Of note for this clonotype: This sequence may be a read error, since a much larger clone differs from it by one base. The chain recombines TRBV12-3 or TRBV12-4 with TRBJ2-1; 7 bases match TRBD1. V dropped 6 bases and J dropped 7; count of bases not matched to a gene: 9. There are 14 residues in the CDR3. The CDR3 DNA follows: TGTGCCAGCAGGAACGCAGGGGGATGGAATGAGCAGTTCTTC. It specifies CASRNAGGWNEQFF.

In this sample, this clonotype turned up a few times. As DNA, the CDR3 is TGTGCCAGCAGCCTTGACTTGAACTCCTACAATGAGCAGTTCTTC. It translates to CASSLDLNSYNEQFF. The chain uses TRBV7-2 and TRBJ2-1; D is unclear. Trimming removed 5 bases at V and 0 bases at J, with 11 bases between. The CDR3 contains 15 residues. From germline, CDR1 is SGHTA and CDR2 FQGNSA.

The chain carries TRBV25-1 and TRBJ2-7, with TRBD1 matching 8 bases. V lost 6 bases to trimming and J lost 1 base; unmatched junction nucleotides: 5. The CDR3 extends over 14 amino acids. Germline V gives CDR1 MGHDK, CDR2 SYGVNS. DNA of the CDR3: TGTGCCAGCAGCGACAGGGGTGGTTCCTACGAGCAGTACTTC. It yields the protein CASSDRGGSYEQYF.

This rearrangement joins TRBV30 to TRBJ1-2; D unclear. CDR1 and CDR2 from the germline V gene are GTSNPN and SVGIG (reference sequence). V lost 4 bases to trimming and J lost 8 bases, with 14 bases between them. CDR3 length: 12 residues. CDR3 nucleotides: TGTGCCTGGAAGTCCGGGGTAGGAGGCTACACCTTC. Translation gives CAWKSGVGGYTF.

This clonotype was detected a few times. The chain couples TRBV7-2 to TRBJ2-7; 8 nucleotides match TRBD1. The germline gives CDR1 SGHTA, CDR2 FQGNSA. Trimming removed 5 bases from V and 4 bases from J; junction bases left unmatched: 7. This CDR3 has 14 residues. In DNA form, the CDR3 reads TGTGCCAGCAGCATTGGACAGGGTTTATACGAGCAGTACTTC. Translated: CASSIGQGLYEQYF.

This clonotype has a handful of counts. V usage is TRBV28 and J usage is TRBJ2-1; TRBD1 is a possible D gene (6 bases). The CDR3 loop spans 14 amino acids. The V end lost 7 bases, the J end lost 10 bases, and 20 bases lay between the germline ends. In germline, CDR1 is MDHEN, CDR2 SYDVKM. Here the CDR3 reads CASNPTGSLQEQFF. The CDR3 DNA sequence: TGTGCCAGCAATCCTACAGGGAGTCTCCAAGAGCAGTTCTTC.

At least ten counts were recorded for this clonotype. The chain employs TRBV29-1 and TRBJ2-3, with TRBD2 matching 11 bases. CDR1 and CDR2 (germline): SQVTM, ANQGSEA. The CDR3 runs to 14 residues. V shed 7 bases, J shed 2 bases, and the junction held 5 bases outside the gene matches. CDR3 coding DNA: TGCAGCGGAGGGACTAGCGGATACACAGATACGCAGTATTTT. Encoded protein: CSGGTSGYTDTQYF.

The chain uses TRBV28 and TRBJ2-7, with D perhaps matching TRBD1 or TRBD2 (5 bases each). Trimming stripped 5 bases from V and 2 bases from J, with 13 bases between. Germline V gene data show CDR1 as MDHEN and CDR2 as SYDVKM. The CDR3 contains 14 residues. CDR3 residues: CASSIPGTTYEQYF. The CDR3 region has the DNA TGTGCCAGCAGTATACCCGGGACGACCTACGAGCAGTACTTC.

This clonotype was detected ten times or more. J is TRBJ1-3 and V is TRBV4-1, with 8 bases matching TRBD1. V dropped 5 bases and J dropped 0; count of bases not matched to a gene: 6. The length of the CDR3 is 16 residues. Germline V gene sequence: CDR1 MGHRA, CDR2 YSYEKL. DNA of the CDR3: TGCGCCAGCAGCTCACAGACAGGGGCCTCTGGAAACACCATATATTTT. Translated, it gives CASSSQTGASGNTIYF.

This clonotype was seen only a few times. The CDR3 loop reads CASSYSSASSLKTQYF. The CDR3 coding sequence is TGTGCCAGCAGTTACTCGTCCGCTAGCAGCTTGAAGACCCAGTACTTC. The chain links TRBV6-5 to TRBJ2-5, with D possibly TRBD2 on 5 matching bases. CDR1 is MNHEY, CDR2 SVGAGI, per germline. This CDR3 region has 16 residues. The germline V and J ends were trimmed by 0 bases and 6 bases, with 17 bases remaining between them.

This clonotype was counted many times. The V gene is TRBV3-1, the J gene TRBJ2-5; TRBD2 might be the D (5 bases). The length of the CDR3 is 14 residues. CDR1 and CDR2 (germline): LGHDT, YNNKEL (reference sequence). The V end was cut by 1 base, the J end by 0 bases, with 6 bases between. CDR3 amino acids: CASSQGLNQETQYF. For the CDR3, the DNA is TGTGCCAGCAGCCAAGGACTAAACCAAGAGACCCAGTACTTC.

In this sample, this clonotype turned up many times. V and J are TRBV6-5 and TRBJ2-7; D not resolved. V dropped 5 bases and J dropped 2 bases, with 10 bases sitting between them. Germline CDR1 is MNHEY and CDR2 is SVGAGI. This CDR3 spans 13 amino acids. This chain's CDR3 is CASSPRGPYEQYF. The CDR3 DNA sequence: TGTGCCAGCAGTCCCCGTGGGCCCTACGAGCAGTACTTC.

This clonotype was seen only a few times. The J gene is TRBJ2-1, the V gene TRBV12-3 or TRBV12-4; no clear D. This CDR3 contains 13 residues. V shed 5 bases and J shed 7 bases, with 12 bases lying between them. As DNA, the CDR3 is TGTGCCAGCAGTCCTCGCCGTTGGAATGAGCAGTTCTTC. Encoded protein: CASSPRRWNEQFF.

The sample holds many counts of this clonotype. V gene TRBV4-1 combines with J gene TRBJ2-1, with 7 bases identical to TRBD2. V was pared by 1 base and J by 8 bases, with 2 bases of the junction left unmatched. Germline V lookup: CDR1 MGHRA, CDR2 YSYEKL. The CDR3 is made up of 13 amino acids. CDR3: CASSQVGGDEQFF. The CDR3 bases are TGCGCCAGCAGCCAAGTGGGGGGGGATGAGCAGTTCTTC.

V and J are TRBV18 and TRBJ2-5, with no clear D. Trimming pared 3 bases from V and 0 bases from J, leaving 26 bases between. The CDR3 runs to 20 residues. Germline CDR1 reads KGHSH; CDR2 reads LQKENI. The CDR3 DNA sequence: TGTGCCAGCTCACCGTGGTGGAGCTCCCCCCGACCCCAATACCAAGAGACCCAGTACTTC. Protein product: CASSPWWSSPRPQYQETQYF.